Here is one T cell receptor (beta chain) with its context. This record comes from a study of control samples from healthy donors and cancer patients. Germline V gene sequence: CDR1 SGHRS, CDR2 YFSETQ. The CDR3 has 13 residues. V trimming: 5 bases; J trimming: 0 bases; junction bases outside the gene matches: 2. Sequenced by immunoSEQ multiplex PCR; TCRdb stores in-frame clones only, minus some. The sample has approximately 220,000 clones, about 93% seen once. This chain uses TRBV5-1 with TRBJ2-7, with 7 bases identical to TRBD1. The receptor comes from a man aged 50 to 59 in good health. Sequenced: blood. The CDR3 DNA follows: TGCGCCAGCAGTCCAGGGGGCTCCTACGAGCAGTACTTC. Encoded protein: CASSPGGSYEQYF.